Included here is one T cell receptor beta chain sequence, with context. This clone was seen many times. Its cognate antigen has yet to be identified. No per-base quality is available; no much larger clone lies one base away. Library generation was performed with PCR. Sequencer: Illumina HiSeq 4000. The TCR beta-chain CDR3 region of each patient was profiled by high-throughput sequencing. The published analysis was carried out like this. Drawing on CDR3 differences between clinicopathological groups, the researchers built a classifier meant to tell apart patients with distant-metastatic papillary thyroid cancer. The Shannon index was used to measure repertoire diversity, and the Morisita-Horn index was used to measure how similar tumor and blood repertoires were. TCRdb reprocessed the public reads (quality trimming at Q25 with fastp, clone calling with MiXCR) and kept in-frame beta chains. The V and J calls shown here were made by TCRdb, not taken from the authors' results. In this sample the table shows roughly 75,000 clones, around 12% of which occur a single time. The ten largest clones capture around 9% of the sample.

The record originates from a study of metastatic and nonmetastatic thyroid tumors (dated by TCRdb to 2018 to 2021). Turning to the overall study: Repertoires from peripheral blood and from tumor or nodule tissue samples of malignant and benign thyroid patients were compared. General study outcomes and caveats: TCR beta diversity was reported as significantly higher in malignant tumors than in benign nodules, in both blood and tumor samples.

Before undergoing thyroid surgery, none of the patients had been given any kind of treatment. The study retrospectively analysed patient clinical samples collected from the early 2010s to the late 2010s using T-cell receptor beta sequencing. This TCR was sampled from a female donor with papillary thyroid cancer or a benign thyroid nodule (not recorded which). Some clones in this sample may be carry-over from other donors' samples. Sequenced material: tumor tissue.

At the DNA level, the sequence is TGTGCCAGCAGCTCCGAAGTGGGACAGGGTAATTCACCCCTCCACTTT. Its protein product is CASSSEVGQGNSPLHF. The chain is assembled from TRBV7-8 and TRBJ1-6, and 9 bases in between align with TRBD1. V and J are trimmed by 4 bases and 6 bases, and the gene matches miss 7 bases of the junction. There are 16 amino acids in the CDR3, from cysteine to phenylalanine inclusive. Of all the DNA, just the CDR3 is kept, 48 bases in frame from base 1. Looking up the germline V gene yields CDR1 SGHVS and CDR2 FQNEAQ.